The source of this T cell receptor beta chain is a study of cytomegalovirus exposure and HLA in healthy donors. Researchers ran the PCR with 60 Vbeta and 13 Jbeta primers. Assay used: immunoSEQ multiplex PCR; TCRdb lists only in-frame clones, some missing. Of roughly 120,000 clones listed, over 75% were seen once; the top ten hold 10% to 15%. V lost 0 bases, J lost 5 bases, and 8 bases lay in between. The CDR3 spans 14 residues. Germline CDR1 is KGHSH and CDR2 is LQKENI. Sequences were obtained from PBMCs. The TCR originated in a woman in her thirties or forties in good health and CMV-seropositive. The chain has TRBV18 and TRBJ2-1; a weak D match, TRBD1 (5 bases). DNA for the CDR3: TGTGCCAGCTCACCACCGCCGGACAACAATGAGCAGTTCTTC. Translating gives CASSPPPDNNEQFF.